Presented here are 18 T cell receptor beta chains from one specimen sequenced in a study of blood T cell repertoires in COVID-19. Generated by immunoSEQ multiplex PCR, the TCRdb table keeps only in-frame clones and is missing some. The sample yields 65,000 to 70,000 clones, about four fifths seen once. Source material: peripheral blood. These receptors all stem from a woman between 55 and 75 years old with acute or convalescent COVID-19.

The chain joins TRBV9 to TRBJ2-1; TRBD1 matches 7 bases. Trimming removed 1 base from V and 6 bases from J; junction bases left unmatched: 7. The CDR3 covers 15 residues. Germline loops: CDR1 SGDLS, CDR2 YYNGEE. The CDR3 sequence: CASSVTGERGNEQFF. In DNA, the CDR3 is TGTGCCAGCAGCGTAACAGGGGAAAGGGGCAATGAGCAGTTCTTC.

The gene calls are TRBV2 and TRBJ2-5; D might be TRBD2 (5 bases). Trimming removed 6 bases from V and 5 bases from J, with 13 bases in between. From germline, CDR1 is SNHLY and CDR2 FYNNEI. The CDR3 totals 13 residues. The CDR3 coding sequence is TGTGCCAGCAGGGGCGGGCCCGGGGAGACCCAGTACTTC. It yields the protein CASRGGPGETQYF.

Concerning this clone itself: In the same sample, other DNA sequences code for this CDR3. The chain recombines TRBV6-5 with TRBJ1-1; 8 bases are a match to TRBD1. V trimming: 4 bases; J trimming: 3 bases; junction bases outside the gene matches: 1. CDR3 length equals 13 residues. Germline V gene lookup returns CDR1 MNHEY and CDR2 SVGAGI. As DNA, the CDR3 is TGTGCCAGCAGTTTGACAGGGGACACTGAAGCTTTCTTT. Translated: CASSLTGDTEAFF.

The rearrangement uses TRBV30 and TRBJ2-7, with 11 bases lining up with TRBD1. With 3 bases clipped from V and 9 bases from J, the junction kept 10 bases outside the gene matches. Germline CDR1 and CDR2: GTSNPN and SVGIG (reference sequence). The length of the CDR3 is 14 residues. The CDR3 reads CAWSPSGQGVGQYF. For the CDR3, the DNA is TGTGCCTGGAGCCCCTCGGGACAGGGGGTCGGGCAGTACTTC.

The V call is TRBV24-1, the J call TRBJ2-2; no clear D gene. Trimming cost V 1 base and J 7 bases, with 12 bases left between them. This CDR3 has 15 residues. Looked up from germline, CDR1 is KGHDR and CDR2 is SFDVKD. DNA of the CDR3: TGTGCCACCAGTGATTTATCGGGTTACGGCGGGGAGCTGTTTTTT. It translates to CATSDLSGYGGELFF.

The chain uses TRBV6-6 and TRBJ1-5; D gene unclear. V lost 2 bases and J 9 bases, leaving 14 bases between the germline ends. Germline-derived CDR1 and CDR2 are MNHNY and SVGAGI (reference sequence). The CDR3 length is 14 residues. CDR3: CASSYIGAEGPQHF. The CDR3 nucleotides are TGTGCCAGCAGTTACATAGGTGCCGAGGGGCCCCAGCATTTT.

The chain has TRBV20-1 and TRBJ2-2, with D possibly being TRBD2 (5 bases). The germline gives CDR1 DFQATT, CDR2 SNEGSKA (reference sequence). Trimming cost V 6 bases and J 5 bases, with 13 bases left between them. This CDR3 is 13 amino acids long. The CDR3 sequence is CSASWPGTGELFF. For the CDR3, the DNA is TGCAGTGCAAGTTGGCCGGGGACCGGGGAGCTGTTTTTT.

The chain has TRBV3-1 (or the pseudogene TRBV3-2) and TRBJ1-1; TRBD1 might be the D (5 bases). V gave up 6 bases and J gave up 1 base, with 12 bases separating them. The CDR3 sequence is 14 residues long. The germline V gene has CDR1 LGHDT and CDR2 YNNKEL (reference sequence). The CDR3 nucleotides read TGTGCCAGCAGTCCCAGGGTGGAGAACACTGAAGCTTTCTTT. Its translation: CASSPRVENTEAFF.

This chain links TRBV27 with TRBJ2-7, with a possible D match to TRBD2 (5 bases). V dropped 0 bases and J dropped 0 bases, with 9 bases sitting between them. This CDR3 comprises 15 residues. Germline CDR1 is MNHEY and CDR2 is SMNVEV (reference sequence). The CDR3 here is CASSLSGVTSYEQYF. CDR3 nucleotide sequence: TGTGCCAGCAGTTTATCCGGGGTCACCTCCTACGAGCAGTACTTC.

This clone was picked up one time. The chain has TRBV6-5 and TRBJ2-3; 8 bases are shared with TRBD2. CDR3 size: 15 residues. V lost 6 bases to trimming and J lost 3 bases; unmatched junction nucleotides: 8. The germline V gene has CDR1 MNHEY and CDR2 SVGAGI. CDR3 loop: CASRSGGAWTDTQYF. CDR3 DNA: TGTGCCAGCAGATCCGGGGGGGCCTGGACAGATACGCAGTATTTT.

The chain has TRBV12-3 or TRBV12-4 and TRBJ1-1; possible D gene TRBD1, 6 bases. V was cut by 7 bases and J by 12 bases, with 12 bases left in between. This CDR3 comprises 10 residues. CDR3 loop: CASKGDESFF. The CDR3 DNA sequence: TGTGCCAGCAAGGGGGACGAGTCTTTCTTT.

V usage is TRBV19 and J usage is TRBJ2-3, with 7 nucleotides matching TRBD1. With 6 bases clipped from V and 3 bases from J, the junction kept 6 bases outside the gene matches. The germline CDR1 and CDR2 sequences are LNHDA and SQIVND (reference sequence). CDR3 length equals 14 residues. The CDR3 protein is CASRPGTETDTQYF. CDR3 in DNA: TGTGCCAGTAGACCCGGGACAGAGACAGATACGCAGTATTTT.

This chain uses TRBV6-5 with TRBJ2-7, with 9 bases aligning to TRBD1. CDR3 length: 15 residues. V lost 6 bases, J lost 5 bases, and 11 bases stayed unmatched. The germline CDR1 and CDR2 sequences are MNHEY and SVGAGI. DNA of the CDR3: TGTGCCAGCAGCCCCGTTTGGGACAGGGCCCACGAGCAGTACTTC. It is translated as CASSPVWDRAHEQYF.

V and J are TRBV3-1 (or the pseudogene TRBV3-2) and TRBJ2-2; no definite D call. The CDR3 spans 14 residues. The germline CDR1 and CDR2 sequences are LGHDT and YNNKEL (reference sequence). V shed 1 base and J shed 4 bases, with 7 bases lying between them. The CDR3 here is CASSQGYPTGELFF. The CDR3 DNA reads TGTGCCAGCAGCCAAGGCTATCCCACCGGGGAGCTGTTTTTT.

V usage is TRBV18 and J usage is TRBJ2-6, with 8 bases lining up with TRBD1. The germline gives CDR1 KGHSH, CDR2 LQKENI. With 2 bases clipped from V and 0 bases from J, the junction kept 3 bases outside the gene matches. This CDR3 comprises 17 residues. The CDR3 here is CASSPRQGASGANVLTF. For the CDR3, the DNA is TGTGCCAGCTCACCAAGGCAGGGGGCCTCTGGGGCCAACGTCCTGACTTTC.

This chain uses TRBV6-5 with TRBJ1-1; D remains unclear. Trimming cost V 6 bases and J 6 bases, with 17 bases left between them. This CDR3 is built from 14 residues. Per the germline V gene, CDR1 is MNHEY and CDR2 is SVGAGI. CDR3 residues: CASRRASPVAEAFF. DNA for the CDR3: TGTGCCAGCAGGCGGGCCTCACCCGTGGCTGAAGCTTTCTTT.

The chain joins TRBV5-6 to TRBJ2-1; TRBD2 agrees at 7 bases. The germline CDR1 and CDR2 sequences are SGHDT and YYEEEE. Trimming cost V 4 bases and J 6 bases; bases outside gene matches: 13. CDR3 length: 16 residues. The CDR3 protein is CASSLRPGRGVNEQFF. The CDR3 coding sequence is TGTGCCAGCAGCCTAAGACCGGGACGGGGGGTCAATGAGCAGTTCTTC.

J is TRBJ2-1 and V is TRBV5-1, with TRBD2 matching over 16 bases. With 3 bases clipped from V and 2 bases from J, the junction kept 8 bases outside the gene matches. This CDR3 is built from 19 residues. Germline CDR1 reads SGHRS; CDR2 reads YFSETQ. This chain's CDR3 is CASSSGLAGGPTTYNEQFF. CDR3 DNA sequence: TGCGCCAGCAGCTCGGGACTAGCGGGGGGGCCGACCACCTACAATGAGCAGTTCTTC.